This T cell receptor (beta chain) was obtained from a study of CD8 T cells in Susac syndrome. Roughly 0.45 to 1 ug RNA was reverse transcribed with random hexamers. TCRdb recomputed calls from the immunoSEQ multiplex PCR reads with MiXCR, one row per CDR3 protein. The sample carries about 300,000 distinct CDR3 sequences, approximately 91% recorded once. Germline CDR1 reads DFQATT; CDR2 reads SNEGSKA (reference sequence). This CDR3 has 14 amino acids. Deletions cut 5 bases from V and 4 bases from J, with 18 bases between. The TCR originated in a human donor with multiple sclerosis. The specimen was CD8+ T cells from PBMCs. The chain has TRBV20-1 and TRBJ2-7, with D tentatively TRBD2 (6 bases). The CDR3 reads CSAPEYGRDYEQYF. The DNA for the CDR3 is TGCAGTGCTCCCGAGTACGGGCGGGATTACGAGCAGTACTTC.